The source of this TCR beta chain is a study of T cell clusters in autoimmune cytopenias. One tube held mixed TRB-A and TRB-B primer pools for touch-down PCR. TCRdb processed the multiplex PCR reads again and assigns one entry to each CDR3 protein, with no DNA. The repertoire table contains some 7,400 distinct CDR3 sequences. Points from the study as a whole: TRB repertoire shifts in secondary cytopenia and chronic lymphocytic leukemia mostly reflected lymphoma, not autoimmunity. No cluster-lack signature appeared between secondary cytopenia and chronic lymphocytic leukemia patients, apparently due to lymphoma masking.

By frequency, this clonotype registers medium-sized. Its antigen remains unidentified. TRB was amplified from approximately 250 ng of peripheral blood genomic DNA per sample. These data were also filed under a second study, of T cell repertoires in aging, cancer and after chemotherapy. Per that study: Healthy donor repertoires were recorded over several months to years and showed clear clonal overlap. Rebound thymic output was suggested by rising median generation probability during chemotherapy in each cancer cohort.

This TCR was sampled from a human donor in good health. The sequenced material came from peripheral blood.

The CDR3: CSVELAAEETQYF. The rearrangement joins TRBV29-1 to TRBJ2-5; TCRdb returns TRBD2, unconfirmable since there is no DNA. Germline V gives CDR1 SQVTM, CDR2 ANQGSEA. CDR3 length: 13 amino acids.